Each of the 25 T cell receptor beta chains below was sequenced from the same sample in a study of T cells in Graves' hyperthyroidism and ophthalmopathy. Amplification of TCR beta CDR3 regions was performed using RNA transcripts as template. HTBI primers were employed in a first-round RT-PCR of the TCR CDR3. TCRdb redid the calling of the multiplex PCR reads with MiXCR, one entry per CDR3 protein. This sample has approximately 400,000 distinct CDR3 sequences, with 15% to 17% found just once. The sample comprised blood. The receptor set was obtained from a woman aged 18-29 years with Graves' hyperthyroidism.

In this sample, this clonotype turned up many times. The CDR3 is CSARNSLAGGGTQYF. The CDR3 DNA is TGCAGTGCTAGAAACTCCCTAGCGGGAGGAGGAACGCAGTATTTT. V gene TRBV20-1 combines with J gene TRBJ2-3, with TRBD2 matching over 11 bases. The length of the CDR3 is 15 residues. Trimming took 2 bases from V and 9 from J; bases not matched to a gene: 10. Per the germline V gene, CDR1 is DFQATT and CDR2 is SNEGSKA (reference sequence).

This clonotype was counted many times. The genes are TRBV28 and TRBJ1-3, with D possibly TRBD1 on 6 matching bases. This CDR3 has 13 amino acids. The germline gives CDR1 MDHEN, CDR2 SYDVKM. The germline V and J ends were trimmed by 10 bases and 4 bases, with 14 bases remaining between them. CDR3 sequence (DNA): TGTGCCACCACCACAGGGCCCGGAAACACCATATATTTT. Protein: CATTTGPGNTIYF.

The chain links TRBV12-3 or TRBV12-4 to TRBJ2-7, with 8 bases lining up with TRBD1. This CDR3 region has 14 residues. V lost 8 bases to trimming and J lost 6 bases; unmatched junction nucleotides: 12. CDR3 residues: CASRRGRGRAEQYF. In DNA form, the CDR3 reads TGTGCCAGCCGCCGGGGCAGGGGGCGAGCCGAGCAGTACTTC.

There are many counts of this clonotype. The chain combines TRBV18 with TRBJ2-5; TRBD1 matches at 10 bases. CDR1 and CDR2 from the germline V gene are KGHSH and LQKENI. Trimming removed 3 bases from V and 5 bases from J; junction bases left unmatched: 6. The CDR3 runs to 15 residues. CDR3 DNA sequence: TGTGCCAGCTCACCCGGGACAGGGGAGTTGGAGACCCAGTACTTC. Protein product: CASSPGTGELETQYF.

This clonotype occurred many times. The chain joins TRBV3-1 to TRBJ1-6, with no clear D. Trimming left V 1 base short and J 9 bases short, with 22 bases between. The germline gives CDR1 LGHDT, CDR2 YNNKEL (reference sequence). The CDR3 totals 18 residues. The CDR3, as DNA: TGTGCCAGCAGCCAAGGGATCGGAGACGGACCGTGGCGTTCACCCCTCCACTTT. Protein sequence: CASSQGIGDGPWRSPLHF.

The table lists this clonotype with a few counts. The J gene is TRBJ1-5, the V gene TRBV6-5, with D perhaps TRBD1 (5 bases). Per the germline V gene, CDR1 is MNHEY and CDR2 is SVGAGI. Trimming shortened V by 4 bases and J by 7 bases, and 14 bases separated the two germline ends. CDR3 size: 14 residues. CDR3 residues: CASSSPGGGQPQHF. DNA of the CDR3: TGTGCCAGCAGTTCCCCGGGGGGGGGGCAGCCCCAGCATTTT.

This clonotype was seen many times. J is TRBJ1-4 and V is TRBV28; D not resolved. Germline CDR1 and CDR2: MDHEN and SYDVKM. This CDR3 has 16 residues. Trimming shortened V by 5 bases and J by 0 bases, and 13 bases separated the two germline ends. CDR3: CASSAPSAATNEKLFF. CDR3 nucleotides: TGTGCCAGCAGTGCCCCCTCGGCGGCAACTAATGAAAAACTGTTTTTT.

There are many counts of this clonotype. The V call is TRBV30, the J call TRBJ2-2; D possibly matches TRBD1 or TRBD2 (5 bases each). Trimming took 1 base from V and 3 from J, leaving 9 bases between them. CDR3 length: 14 residues. Germline V gene sequence: CDR1 GTSNPN, CDR2 SVGIG (reference sequence). The CDR3 coding sequence is TGTGCCTGGAGTGGGGGGACCTACACCGGGGAGCTGTTTTTT. Its protein product is CAWSGGTYTGELFF.

V usage is TRBV28 and J usage is TRBJ2-3, with TRBD2 identical over 8 bases. V shed 5 bases, J shed 1 base, and the junction held 11 bases outside the gene matches. The germline V gene has CDR1 MDHEN and CDR2 SYDVKM. The CDR3 has 17 residues. Here the CDR3 reads CASSPGEREIGTDTQYF. CDR3 coding DNA: TGTGCCAGCAGTCCTGGCGAGCGGGAGATCGGCACAGATACGCAGTATTTT.

This clonotype has at least ten counts. The V and J genes are TRBV6-1 and TRBJ2-3; 11 positions match TRBD2. V gave up 6 bases and J gave up 1 base; unmatched junction bases: 6. This CDR3 has 16 amino acids. Per germline, CDR1 MNHNS and CDR2 SASEGT. Here the CDR3 DNA reads TGTGCCAGCAGCCCCTTGGGACTAGCGGGCACAGATACGCAGTATTTT. Protein product: CASSPLGLAGTDTQYF.

The CDR3 bases are TGTGCCAGCAACCTTATACAGGGGACTGGCTACACCTTC. Its translation is CASNLIQGTGYTF. The V gene is TRBV9, the J gene TRBJ1-2, with 7 bases that match TRBD1. V lost 6 bases to trimming and J lost 7 bases; unmatched junction nucleotides: 9. CDR1 is SGDLS and CDR2 is YYNGEE in the germline V gene. The CDR3 extends over 13 amino acids.

This clonotype was found many times. The V gene is TRBV28, the J gene TRBJ1-5; no reliable D call. V was cut by 6 bases and J by 7 bases, with 7 bases left in between. Per germline, CDR1 MDHEN and CDR2 SYDVKM. CDR3 length: 11 amino acids. CDR3 protein: CASSSGQPQHF. The CDR3 DNA reads as TGTGCCAGCAGCAGTGGGCAGCCCCAGCATTTT. The full variable domain, its missing parts supplied by reference TRBV28 and TRBJ1-5, is DVKVTQSSRYLVKRTGEKVFLECVQDMDHENMFWYRQDPGLGLRLIYFSYDVKMKEKGDIPEGYSVSREKKERFSLILESASTNQTSMYLCASSSGQPQHFGDGTRLSIL.

This clonotype was seen at least ten times. CDR3 loop: CASSEFADRLETQYF. For the CDR3, the DNA is TGCGCCAGCAGTGAGTTCGCTGACCGATTAGAGACCCAGTACTTC. This chain links TRBV10-2 with TRBJ2-5; D ambiguous. V dropped 1 base and J dropped 4 bases, with 13 bases sitting between them. This CDR3 region has 15 residues. CDR1 and CDR2 (germline): WSHSY, SAAADI.

This clonotype was picked up many times. The chain joins TRBV6-6 to TRBJ2-7; D gene unclear. From germline, CDR1 is MNHNY and CDR2 SVGAGI (reference sequence). The CDR3 loop spans 15 amino acids. V was trimmed by 2 bases and J by 3 bases, leaving 14 bases between them. CDR3 coding DNA: TGTGCCAGCAGTTACGGTCCGGGTGTGGGCTACGAGCAGTACTTC. Protein sequence: CASSYGPGVGYEQYF.

The table lists this clonotype with many counts. The chain links TRBV29-1 to TRBJ1-1; tentatively, D is TRBD1 (5 bases). The CDR3 covers 13 residues. The germline gives CDR1 SQVTM, CDR2 ANQGSEA. V was cut by 7 bases and J by 3 bases, with 15 bases left in between. The CDR3, as DNA: TGCAGCGCGGGGCCACAAAAGGACACTGAAGCTTTCTTT. This sequence encodes CSAGPQKDTEAFF.

As concerns this clonotype: A read error may explain this, as a much larger clone is one base away. The rearrangement links TRBV20-1 to TRBJ2-7; TRBD2 matches 8 bases. CDR1 DFQATT and CDR2 SNEGSKA come from the germline V gene (reference sequence). The CDR3 sequence is 15 residues long. V was pared by 3 bases and J by 6 bases, with 13 bases of the junction left unmatched. This CDR3 is CSASPRRGGGSEQYF. The CDR3 DNA is TGCAGTGCTAGCCCACGCCGGGGCGGGGGGTCCGAGCAGTACTTC.

The chain couples TRBV27 to TRBJ1-4; D is unresolved. The CDR3 totals 14 residues. Germline V lookup: CDR1 MNHEY, CDR2 SMNVEV (reference sequence). V dropped 4 bases and J dropped 8 bases, with 14 bases sitting between them. The CDR3 loop is CASSYVAGGEKLFF. The CDR3 coding sequence is TGTGCCAGCAGTTATGTCGCGGGCGGCGAAAAACTGTTTTTT.

The sample holds many counts of this clonotype. J is TRBJ2-2 and V is TRBV10-1, with D unresolved. The V end was cut by 2 bases, the J end by 1 base, with 5 bases between. Germline CDR1 and CDR2: WNHNN and SYGVQD (reference sequence). The CDR3 covers 14 residues. The CDR3 loop reads CASSESRNTGELFF. DNA of the CDR3: TGCGCCAGCAGTGAGAGTAGGAACACCGGGGAGCTGTTTTTT.

This clonotype was seen many times. V and J are TRBV24-1 and TRBJ2-7; 7 nucleotides align to TRBD2. Per germline, CDR1 KGHDR and CDR2 SFDVKD. J gave up 3 bases and V 1 base, and 8 bases lay outside the gene matches. The CDR3 consists of 16 residues. The CDR3 loop reads CATSDLGPGGGYEQYF. The CDR3 DNA is TGTGCCACCAGTGATTTAGGTCCTGGCGGGGGCTACGAGCAGTACTTC.

This clonotype was counted at least ten times. The gene calls are TRBV20-1 and TRBJ1-2; D is ambiguous. The germline V and J ends were trimmed by 2 bases and 2 bases, with 21 bases remaining between them. Germline CDR1 reads DFQATT; CDR2 reads SNEGSKA (reference sequence). The CDR3 length is 17 residues. CDR3 region: CSARTVTGPDGNYGYTF. The CDR3 DNA reads as TGCAGTGCTAGAACGGTGACGGGCCCTGATGGGAACTATGGCTACACCTTC.

This clonotype has at least ten counts. The rearrangement uses TRBV2 and TRBJ2-7; TRBD2 matches 10 bases. Trimming cost V 8 bases and J 3 bases; bases outside gene matches: 7. The CDR3 is 14 amino acids. Germline CDR1 and CDR2: SNHLY and FYNNEI. The CDR3: CASGLAGVGYEQYF. The CDR3 DNA is TGTGCCAGCGGGCTAGCGGGAGTCGGCTACGAGCAGTACTTC.

In its sample, this clonotype was seen many times. The chain employs TRBV7-9 and TRBJ2-3; TRBD2 might be the D (5 bases). V gave up 5 bases and J gave up 2 bases, with 17 bases separating them. Germline V CDR1 and CDR2: SEHNR, FQNEAQ (reference sequence). The CDR3 is 16 residues long. This chain's CDR3 is CASSLGRGGVTDTQYF. The CDR3 DNA reads as TGTGCCAGCAGCCTCGGACGGGGTGGGGTCACAGATACGCAGTATTTT.

As to this clonotype: The junction and the germline gene differ at one end; a read error may be behind it. The chain is built from TRBV5-1 and TRBJ2-5; 12 bases fit TRBD2. This CDR3 region has 18 residues. Germline V gene lookup returns CDR1 SGHRS and CDR2 YFSETQ. CDR3 amino acids: CANSSSRLAGVQGETQYF. In nucleotides, the CDR3 is TGCGCCAACAGCTCATCTAGACTAGCGGGGGTTCAAGGAGAGACCCAGTACTTC.

This clonotype was seen ten or more times. The CDR3 DNA reads TGCGCCAGCAGCTTGGCGAACTATGGAAACACCATATATTTT. Translation: CASSLANYGNTIYF. This sequence joins TRBV5-1 and TRBJ1-3; D remains unclear. Germline V gene sequence: CDR1 SGHRS, CDR2 YFSETQ. The CDR3 loop spans 14 amino acids. V was clipped by 0 bases and J by 3 bases, with 7 bases between them.

In its sample, this clonotype was seen many times. The chain combines TRBV6-1 with TRBJ2-7; possibly TRBD2 for D (5 bases). This CDR3 spans 12 amino acids. V dropped 6 bases and J dropped 4 bases, with 10 bases sitting between them. The germline CDR1 and CDR2 sequences are MNHNS and SASEGT. The CDR3 DNA is TGTGCCAGCAGATCGTCGGGGTACGAGCAGTACTTC. Its translation is CASRSSGYEQYF.